This entry features one T cell receptor (beta chain) sequence. The antigen is unknown. Trimming pared 7 bases from V and 5 bases from J, leaving 10 bases between. Germline CDR1 reads SGHRS; CDR2 reads YFSETQ. CDR3 length: 13 residues. Some clones are missing from TCRdb's copy, which holds only in-frame ones; the method was immunoSEQ multiplex PCR. Counted here are 90,000 to 100,000 clones, roughly 93% occurring once; the ten biggest clones make up roughly 4.3%. These data originate in a study of T cells in localized non-small cell lung cancer. Findings of the study overall: A single tumor region was sequenced, leaving heterogeneity possible. Adjacent lung tissue had a median approximately 57 of the top 100 clones found in the tumor. Longer overall survival was seen with higher T cell density measured in blood.

Sequences were derived from PBMCs, sampled before any cancer treatment. The J gene is TRBJ1-6, the V gene TRBV5-1; D ambiguous. This sequence originates from a woman between 35 and 75 years old with stage II squamous cell lung carcinoma. The CDR3 loop reads CASRPDHNSPLHF. The CDR3 DNA sequence: TGCGCCAGCCGCCCGGACCATAATTCACCCCTCCACTTT.